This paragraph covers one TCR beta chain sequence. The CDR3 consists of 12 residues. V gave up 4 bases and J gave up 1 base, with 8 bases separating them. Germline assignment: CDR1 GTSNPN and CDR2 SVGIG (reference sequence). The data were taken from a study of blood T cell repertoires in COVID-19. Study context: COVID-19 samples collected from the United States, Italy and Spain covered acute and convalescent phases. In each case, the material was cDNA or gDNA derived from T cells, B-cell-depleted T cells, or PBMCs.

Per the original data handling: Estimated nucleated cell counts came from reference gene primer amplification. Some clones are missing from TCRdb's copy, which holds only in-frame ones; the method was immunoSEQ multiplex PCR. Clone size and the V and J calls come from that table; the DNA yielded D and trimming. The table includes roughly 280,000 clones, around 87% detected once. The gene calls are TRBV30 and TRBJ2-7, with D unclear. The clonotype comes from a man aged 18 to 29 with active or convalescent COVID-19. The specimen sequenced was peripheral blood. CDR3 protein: CAWNADSYEQYF. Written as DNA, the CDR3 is TGTGCCTGGAATGCAGATTCCTACGAGCAGTACTTC.